The T cell receptor beta chain described here comes from a study of cytomegalovirus exposure and HLA in healthy donors (TCRdb year 2017). About the full investigation: An earlier analysis of some 500 of the donors reported about 250 Gb of sequence data and some 120 million unique TCR beta sequences from roughly 200 million T cells. In the later analysis, no new phenotypic data were used to find candidate immune exposures; instead, reliance was placed on TCR beta sequences and their occurrence across donors. An earlier analysis of approximately 630 of the donors applied high-throughput TCR beta sequencing to assess whether each TCR beta V gene segment acted as functional or pseudogenic. Typing coverage varied by locus: about 629-640 donors for A, B, C, DRB1 and DQB1; roughly 560 for DQA1; around 570 for DPA1; some 470 for DPB1. A separate validation cohort of 100 to 150 different subjects was used in addition to the approximately 610-subject first cohort. To predict cytomegalovirus infection status, the study brought together high-throughput TCR immunosequencing, statistical association of individual TCRs with disease status, and machine learning. Across around 400 genotyped donors of the cohort, an average of approximately 240,000 unique TCR beta nucleotide sequences per donor were sequenced, and roughly 18% of those sequences were non-productive. Genome-wide SNP genotypes for about three fifths of the roughly 700 donors were used in a later genetic analysis, which treated that subset as a discovery cohort. Of the 300 to 500 genotyped donors, 75% to 85% were placed in the genetic ancestry cluster associated with self-reported Caucasian donors. HLA typing included class I and class II loci at four-digit resolution. Donor age, sex, ethnicity and CMV serostatus were compiled together with the repertoire data. Every repertoire in the discovery cohort had been generated on one and the same sequencing platform. The T cell repertoires of 700 or so subjects were profiled by immunosequencing and related to cytomegalovirus serostatus. Several DR-DQ haplotypes were treated as single units for association and clustering because of strong linkage in the cohort. An early release covering roughly 640 HLA-typed donors comprised approximately 300 gigabases of sequencing data and 85 million to 100 million unique TCR sequences. The study was designed to test whether signatures of past pathogen exposure could be identified by cataloging public T cell receptors. To study patterns of TCR occurrence, a later analysis re-analyzed previously published TCR beta repertoires from several hundred donors and added high-resolution HLA genotyping. Results the study describes overall, beyond this receptor: Because counts were too low, roughly 16 rarely observed V segments, including chromosome 9 orphons, were excluded from the earlier analysis of 587 of the donors. Some IMGT-functional V segments, including TRBV6-2 and TRBV6-3, could not be distinguished by the 87-base-pair reads and were therefore excluded. A later analysis found that most CMV-associated TCR beta chains appeared HLA-restricted, with HLA associations seemingly driven largely by CMV exposure. In a later genetic analysis, a missense DCLRE1C variant was associated with V-gene and J-gene trimming of TCR beta chains, and the association was replicated in an independent cohort. In a later analysis, HLA-associated TCR beta chains showed more clonal expansion and lower generation probabilities than non-associated chains that were equally common. A later analysis reported that several top co-occurrence clusters appeared linked to parvovirus B19, influenza, CMV and Epstein-Barr virus. Presence/absence analyses assumed roughly uniform sequencing depth across donors, an assumption that may not hold. When HLA alleles, especially DR and DQ, strongly co-occurred, TCR associations were difficult to assign to individual alleles. A group of highly shared sequence variants was considered likely to be a technical artifact of the sequencing pipeline. Broadly in line with IMGT annotations, most TCR beta V segments showed up in productive rearrangements about 87% or about 30% of the time in an earlier analysis of 587 of the donors. The study listed approximately 150 TCR beta chains as associated with cytomegalovirus. A later genetic analysis reported fewer N-insertions in productive TCRs among donors in an Asian-associated ancestry cluster than the roughly 700-donor mean. At a false discovery rate of 0.05, a later analysis linked approximately 18,000 TCR beta sequences to specific HLA alleles. While some public TCRs were present in many individuals, most TCR sequences turned up only very rarely across donors. A further reported finding was that TCR beta sequences accurately predicted the HLA-A and HLA-B alleles for most subjects in the first cohort. The cohort was sequenced for TCR beta chains only, and without alpha or paired-chain data the features that could be detected were limited. Correlated functional status among segregating V segments might reflect linkage disequilibrium, but an unknown experimental factor could not be ruled out. In a later analysis, the rate of TCR association differed among HLA loci, with DRB1 alleles having the most associated TCRs and HLA-C alleles having the fewest. For the cohort, immune exposure information was limited to CMV serostatus. The authors suggested that the approach could potentially be generalized to other disease states and immunological phenotypes. Cytomegalovirus status was reported to be diagnosed by the classifier with high specificity and sensitivity in both the original and validation cohorts. HLA typing was unavailable for some donors at each locus, so association tests used only the typed subset. Three of the identified cytomegalovirus-associated TCR beta chains were confirmed in vitro to be specific for cytomegalovirus antigens.

Preparation of the library involved the immunoSEQ multiplex PCR assay. The multiplex PCR relied on a mix of 60 forward primers for TCR Vbeta segments and 13 reverse primers for TCR Jbeta segments. The CDR3 region of rearranged TCR beta genes was amplified from genomic DNA by a multiplex PCR assay. On the Illumina HiSeq System, the amplified TCR beta libraries were sequenced as 87-base-pair reads. The study's own analysis went as follows. A later analysis counted about 80 million unique TCR beta chains across the 550 to 700 repertoires, and 10 million to 11 million of these chains were shared by at least two donors. A nearest-neighbor algorithm error-corrected the raw reads and collapsed the reads into unique sequences, merging closely related sequences to remove PCR and sequencing errors. V, D and J gene segments were assigned by aligning CDR3 sequences to IMGT reference sequences. For a sequence to be retained, a match of at least six nucleotides to both a V gene segment and a J gene segment was required. A rearrangement was called productive if the CDR3 had no stop codons and remained in frame with V and J, and every other rearrangement was called non-productive. Following IMGT convention, CDR3 was defined as the stretch from the second conserved V-encoded cysteine up to the conserved J-encoded phenylalanine. In an earlier analysis of some 550 of the donors, sequences lacking an unambiguous match to a single V gene segment were excluded. In an earlier analysis of 450 to 700 of the donors, V segments were called functional above 56.7% productive rearrangements and were called segregating when the between-donor standard deviation exceeded 5%. A statistical classification framework was built to diagnose cytomegalovirus status from the catalog of TCR beta chain sequences. In a later analysis, V and J genes were assigned by comparing TCR nucleotide sequences against IMGT/GENE-DB human TR gene sequences. In a later analysis, CDR3 sequences and most-parsimonious VDJ recombination scenarios were assigned using the TCRdist pipeline. In a later analysis, each TCR beta chain was defined by its CDR3 amino acid sequence together with its V-gene family, and reads without a unique V-gene family were excluded. In a later analysis, 550 to 650 highly shared, low-generation-probability nucleotide sequences were removed to address suspected cross-contamination and a sequencing artifact. For each public chain, a later analysis derived a clonal expansion index from normalized ranks of inferred template counts within each repertoire. In a later analysis, generation probabilities were computed with a VDJ recombination model fitted to out-of-frame rearrangements, and the resulting probabilities were checked against IGoR. A later analysis scored TCR-TCR, TCR-HLA and TCR-CMV co-occurrence with hypergeometric tests, applying a repertoire-size bias correction to TCR pairs. In a later analysis, false discovery rates were estimated by permuting HLA or CMV assignments 20 times. A later analysis grouped co-occurring TCRs with DBSCAN, adding TCRdist sequence similarity when clustering within HLA-allele-positive subsets. Co-occurrence clustering excluded repertoires with fewer than 30,000 or more than 120,000 public chains, plus five with anomalous nucleotide sharing. In TCRdb, the immuneACCESS table is reduced to in-frame sequences with V and J assigned. These tables do not hold every clone; where another copy was compared, an unresolved V gene accounts for under half, and the others remain unexplained. That table furnishes V, J and clone size, whereas the DNA furnished D and trimming. The sample records 170,000 or so clones, over 70% of which are singletons. The leading ten clones occupy around 3.1% of the sample.

In total, approximately 690 healthy bone marrow donors made up the cohort. At the time of sampling, every cohort member was nominally healthy, though immune exposures that went unrecorded were likely present. The donor tested CMV seropositive and was one of the 289 seropositive cohort members. Every donor gave a peripheral blood sample, and the peripheral blood mononuclear cells from that sample were used for TCR beta sequencing. Genomic DNA extraction from the blood cell samples was performed with the Qiagen DNeasy Blood Extraction Kit. Points on this clone: What this receptor recognizes is not known. The sample holds no much larger clone one base away, and base qualities are not on file.

CDR1 and CDR2, looked up from the germline V gene, are SGHDN and FVKESK. Clipping removes 5 bases from V and 13 bases from J, with 10 as the unmatched junction base count. Including the terminal cysteine and phenylalanine, the CDR3 comprises 13 residues. Kept here is only the CDR3 DNA, which spans 39 bases and is read in frame from base 1. The material sequenced was PBMCs. The rearrangement joined TRBV14 to TRBJ2-2; TRBD1 lines up with 7 middle nucleotides. The receptor was derived from a woman aged 45-59 years in good health and CMV-seropositive. The DNA sequence is TGTGCCAGCAGCGTGACCGCGACAGGGCGGCTGTTTTTT. It is translated as CASSVTATGRLFF.